The T cell receptor beta chain described here comes from a study of T cell responses to AZD1222 COVID-19 vaccine (dated by TCRdb to about 2021). In terms of the full investigation: AZD1222 recipients given second doses at about 4 weeks or at about 12 weeks were pooled, since spike-specific TCR depth and breadth were not found to differ between the two schedules. A total of 230 to 250 trial participants underwent TCR sequencing, of whom some 210 received two doses of AZD1222 and approximately 25 received two doses of the MenACWY control vaccine. Trial participants were enrolled by age into 18-55, 56-69 and 70-plus year subgroups, with roughly 150, 30 and 60 TCR-sequenced participants respectively. Broader findings and caveats from the paper: Participants were mostly white British and included more females than males, and it was suggested by the authors that clonal diversity may have been underestimated. Because no samples from the day 14 peak response were available, repertoires could be characterized only after the peak T cell response. Conclusions about previously exposed vaccinees are limited because only six or seven AZD1222 recipients were SARS-CoV-2 seropositive at baseline. CD4 TCRs associated with the vaccine covered the entire spike protein, and the dominant responses were in regions 160-218 and 743-854. Epitopes outside the regions mutated in the B.1.351 and B.1.1.7 variants were reportedly recognized by nearly half of the unique spike-specific TCRs. After two AZD1222 doses, spike-specific TCR breadth and depth were significantly higher than at day 0 and than in MenACWY recipients. The 56-69-year group was small, and its depth increase did not reach significance, likely because of low power.

Note on this clone: The antigen this receptor binds is unknown. Base quality data are lacking; no much larger clone is found one base away.

From the cysteine through the phenylalanine, the CDR3 covers 14 amino acids. The CDR3 DNA has 42 bases and is translated from base 1. At the junction V is shortened by 4 bases and J by 2 bases, with 10 bases in between. CDR1 and CDR2 are drawn from the germline V gene (reference sequence): MNHEY, SMNVEV. What the time point label conveys for this sample: baseline before first vaccination. Vaccinee samples came from UK trials COV001 and COV002, including a single-blind randomized controlled phase 2/3 trial of AZD1222 (ChAdOx1 nCoV-19) in healthy adults. Trial participant PBMC samples were collected at day 0 and day 28 after the second dose for TCRbeta chain sequencing. The CDR3 regions of human TCRbeta chains were analyzed by immunosequencing. The original pipeline was this. TCRs in the repertoires were matched against a reference library of SARS-CoV-2-specific TCRs that had been generated with the MIRA antigen-specificity platform. Breadth was defined as the fraction of unique TCRs that were SARS-CoV-2-associated, and depth was defined as the fraction of total T cells that were SARS-CoV-2-associated. Using the MIRA data, each spike-specific TCR was assigned both to the spike region to which the TCR was reactive and to a CD4 or CD8 class. Log10-transformed breadth and depth values were compared by one-way ANOVA with Sidak's multiple comparisons tests. Here the immuneACCESS table is served through TCRdb, limited to in-frame sequences with V and J called. Missing clones are a known gap in these copies; in checked studies unresolved V genes cover under half, and the rest lacks a known reason. The V and J calls and clone size are taken from that table; D and trimming were inferred from the DNA. The sample data list roughly 85,000 clones, and about 86% of these were observed just once. The top ten hold 6% to 9% of the sample.

The sample was peripheral blood, taken on day 0 of AZD1222 vaccination. This receptor was obtained from an adult in good health. This chain is built from TRBV27 and TRBJ2-3, with TRBD1 as a weak D call on 5 bases. The DNA is as follows: TGTGCCAGCAGTTCCCAGGGTTCCACAGATACGCAGTATTTT. Protein translation: CASSSQGSTDTQYF.